This T cell receptor (beta chain) was profiled in a study of cytomegalovirus exposure and HLA in healthy donors. Overall study: A subsequent analysis reported that the roughly 120 validation repertoires were produced on the same platform that had also been used for the 600 to 800 first-cohort repertoires. Points from the study as a whole: Both high specificity and high sensitivity reportedly marked the classifier's diagnosis of cytomegalovirus status. In vitro assays verified that three CMV-associated chains recognized CMV antigens specifically.

Germline V lookup: CDR1 LGHNT, CDR2 FRNRAP. This CDR3 has 19 amino acids. J lost 5 bases, V lost 4 bases, and 17 bases had no gene match. This clone was recorded once. Its antigen is as yet unknown. The study drew the donors from its approximately 110-subject validation cohort, separate from the approximately 700-subject first cohort. The table came from immunoSEQ multiplex PCR; TCRdb's copy has only in-frame clones and leaves some out. This repertoire shows about 130,000 clones, approximately 89% found once; its top ten account for about 10%. Sequenced: PBMCs. V gene TRBV12-5 combines with J gene TRBJ1-4; 9 bases are a match to TRBD1. The sequence was obtained from a young woman in good health and CMV-seropositive. CDR3 in DNA: TGTGCTAGTGGTTCTTCGGTAACCGGGACAGGGAAGTTCAATGAAAAACTGTTTTTT. Its translation: CASGSSVTGTGKFNEKLFF.